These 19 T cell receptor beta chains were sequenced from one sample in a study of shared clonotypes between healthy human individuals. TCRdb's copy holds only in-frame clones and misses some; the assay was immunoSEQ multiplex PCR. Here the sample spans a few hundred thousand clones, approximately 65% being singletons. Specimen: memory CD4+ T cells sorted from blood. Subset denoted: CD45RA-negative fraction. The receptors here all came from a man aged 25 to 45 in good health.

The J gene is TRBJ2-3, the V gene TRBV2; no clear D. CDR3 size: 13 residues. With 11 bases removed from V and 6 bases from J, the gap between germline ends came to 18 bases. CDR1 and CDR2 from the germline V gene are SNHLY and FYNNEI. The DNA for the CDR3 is TGTGCCGGGTTTCGGGCTCTTGGTGATACGCAGTATTTT. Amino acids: CAGFRALGDTQYF.

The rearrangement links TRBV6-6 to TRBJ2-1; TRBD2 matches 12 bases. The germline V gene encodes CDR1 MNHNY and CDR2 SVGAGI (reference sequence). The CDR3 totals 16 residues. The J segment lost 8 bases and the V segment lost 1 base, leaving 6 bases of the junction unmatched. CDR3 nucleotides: TGTGCCAGCAGTTACTGGGCTAGCGGGAGGGGGGATGAGCAGTTCTTC. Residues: CASSYWASGRGDEQFF.

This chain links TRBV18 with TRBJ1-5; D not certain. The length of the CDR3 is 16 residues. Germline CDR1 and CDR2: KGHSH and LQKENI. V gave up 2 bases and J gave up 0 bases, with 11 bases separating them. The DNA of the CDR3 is TGTGCCAGCTCACCAGGGAGGGTAAATAGCAATCAGCCCCAGCATTTT. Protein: CASSPGRVNSNQPQHF.

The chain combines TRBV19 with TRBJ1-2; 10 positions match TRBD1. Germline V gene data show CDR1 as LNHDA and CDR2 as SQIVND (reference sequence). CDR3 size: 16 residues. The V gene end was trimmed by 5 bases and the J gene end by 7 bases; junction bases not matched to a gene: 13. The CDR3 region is CASSSGTGDLKRGYTF. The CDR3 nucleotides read TGTGCCAGTAGTTCCGGGACAGGGGATCTTAAGCGTGGCTACACCTTC.

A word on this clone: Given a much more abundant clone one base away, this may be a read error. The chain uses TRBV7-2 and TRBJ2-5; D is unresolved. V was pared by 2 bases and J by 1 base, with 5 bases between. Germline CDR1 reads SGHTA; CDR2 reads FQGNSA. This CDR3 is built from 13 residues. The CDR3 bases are TGTGCCAGCAGCTTAAGTCGCCAAGAGACCCAGTACTTC. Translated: CASSLSRQETQYF.

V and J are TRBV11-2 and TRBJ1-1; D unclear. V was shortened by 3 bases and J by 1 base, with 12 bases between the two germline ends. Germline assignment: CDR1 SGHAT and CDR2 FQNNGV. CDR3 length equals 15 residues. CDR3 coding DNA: TGTGCCAGCAGCTTTTCGTTTAGCGGGAACACTGAAGCTTTCTTT. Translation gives CASSFSFSGNTEAFF.

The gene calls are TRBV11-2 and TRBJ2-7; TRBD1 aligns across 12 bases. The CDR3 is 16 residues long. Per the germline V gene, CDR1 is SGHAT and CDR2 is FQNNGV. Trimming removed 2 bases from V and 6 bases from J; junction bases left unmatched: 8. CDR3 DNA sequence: TGTGCCAGCAGCTTACACCGCGGGACAGGGGGCAGCGAGCAGTACTTC. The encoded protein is CASSLHRGTGGSEQYF.

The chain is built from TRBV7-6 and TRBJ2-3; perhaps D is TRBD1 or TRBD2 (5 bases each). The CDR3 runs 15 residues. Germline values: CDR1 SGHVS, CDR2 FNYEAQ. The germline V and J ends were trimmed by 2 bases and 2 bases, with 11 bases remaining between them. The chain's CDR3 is CASSLIGTTTDTQYF. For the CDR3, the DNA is TGTGCCAGCAGCTTAATCGGGACCACCACAGATACGCAGTATTTT.

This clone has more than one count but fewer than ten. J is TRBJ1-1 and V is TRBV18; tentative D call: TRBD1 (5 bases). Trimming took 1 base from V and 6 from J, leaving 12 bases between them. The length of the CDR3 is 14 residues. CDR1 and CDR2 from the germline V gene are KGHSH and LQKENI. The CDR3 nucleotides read TGTGCCAGCTCACCACGTCCGGGGGAGTCTGAAGCTTTCTTT. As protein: CASSPRPGESEAFF.

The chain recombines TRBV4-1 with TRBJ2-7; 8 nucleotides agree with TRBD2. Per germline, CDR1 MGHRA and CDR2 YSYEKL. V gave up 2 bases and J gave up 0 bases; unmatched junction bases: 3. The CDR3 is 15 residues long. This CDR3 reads CASSQPTSGSYEQYF. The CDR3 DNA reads TGCGCCAGCAGCCAACCAACTAGCGGCTCCTACGAGCAGTACTTC.

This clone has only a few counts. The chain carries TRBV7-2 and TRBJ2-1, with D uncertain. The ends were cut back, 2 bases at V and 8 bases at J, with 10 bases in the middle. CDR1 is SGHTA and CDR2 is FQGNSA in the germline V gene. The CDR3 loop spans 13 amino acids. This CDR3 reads CASSLSRVDEQFF. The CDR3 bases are TGTGCCAGCAGCTTATCACGGGTCGATGAGCAGTTCTTC.

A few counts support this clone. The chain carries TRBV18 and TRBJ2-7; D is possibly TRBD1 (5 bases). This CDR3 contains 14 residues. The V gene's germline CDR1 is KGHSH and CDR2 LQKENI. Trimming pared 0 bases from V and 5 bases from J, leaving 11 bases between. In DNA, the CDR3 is TGTGCCAGCTCACCACCCGGCAGGGTGGACGAGCAGTACTTC. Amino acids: CASSPPGRVDEQYF.

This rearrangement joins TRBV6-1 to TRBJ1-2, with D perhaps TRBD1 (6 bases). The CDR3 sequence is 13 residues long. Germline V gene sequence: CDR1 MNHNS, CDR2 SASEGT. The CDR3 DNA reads TGTGCGTACGGGGCCAGGGGAGACTATGGCTACACCTTC. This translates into CAYGARGDYGYTF.

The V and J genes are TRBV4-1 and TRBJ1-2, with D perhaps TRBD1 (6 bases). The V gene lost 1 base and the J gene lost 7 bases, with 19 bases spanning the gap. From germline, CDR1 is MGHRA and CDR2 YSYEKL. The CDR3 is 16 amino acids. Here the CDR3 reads CASSQVLGRGFLGYTF. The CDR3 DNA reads TGCGCCAGCAGCCAAGTACTAGGCAGGGGATTCCTTGGCTACACCTTC.

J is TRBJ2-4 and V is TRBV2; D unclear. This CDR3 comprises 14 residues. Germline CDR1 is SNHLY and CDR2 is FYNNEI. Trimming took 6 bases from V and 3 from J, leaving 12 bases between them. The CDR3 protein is CASRETSGKNIQYF. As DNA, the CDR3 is TGTGCCAGCAGGGAGACGAGTGGCAAAAACATTCAGTACTTC. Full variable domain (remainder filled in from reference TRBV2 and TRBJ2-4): EPEVTQTPSHQVTQMGQEVILRCVPISNHLYFYWYRQILGQKVEFLVSFYNNEISEKSEIFDDQFSVERPDGSNFTLKIRSTKLEDSAMYFCASRETSGKNIQYFGAGTRLSVL.

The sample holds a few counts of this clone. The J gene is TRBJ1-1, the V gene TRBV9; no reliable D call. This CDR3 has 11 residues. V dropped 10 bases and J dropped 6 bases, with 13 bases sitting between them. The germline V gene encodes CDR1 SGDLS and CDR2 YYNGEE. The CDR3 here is CARLFVSEAFF. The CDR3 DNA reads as TGTGCCCGATTATTCGTGTCTGAAGCTTTCTTT.

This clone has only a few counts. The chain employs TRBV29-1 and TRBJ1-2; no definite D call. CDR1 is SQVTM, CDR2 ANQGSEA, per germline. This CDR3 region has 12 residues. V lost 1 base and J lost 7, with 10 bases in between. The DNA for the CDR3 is TGCAGCGTTGAAGGCAGGATTATTGGCTACACCTTC. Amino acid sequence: CSVEGRIIGYTF.

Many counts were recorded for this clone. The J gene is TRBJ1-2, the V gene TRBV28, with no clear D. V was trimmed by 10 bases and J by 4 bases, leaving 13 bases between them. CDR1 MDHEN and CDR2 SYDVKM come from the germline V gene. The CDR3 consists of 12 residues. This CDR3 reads CATQTFPYGYTF. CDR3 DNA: TGTGCCACCCAGACATTTCCCTATGGCTACACCTTC.

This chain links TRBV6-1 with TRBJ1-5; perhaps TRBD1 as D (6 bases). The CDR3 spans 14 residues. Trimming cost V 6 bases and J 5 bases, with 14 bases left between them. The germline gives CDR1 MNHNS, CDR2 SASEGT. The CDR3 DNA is TGTGCCAGCAGAACCTACAGGGCCGATCAGCCCCAGCATTTT. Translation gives CASRTYRADQPQHF.